These 27 T cell receptor beta chains share one sample of origin, sequenced in a study of T cells in Graves' hyperthyroidism and ophthalmopathy. Amplification of TCR beta CDR3 regions was performed using RNA transcripts as template. Carried out on the TCR CDR3, a first-round RT-PCR used the HTBI primer set. TCRdb analysed the multiplex PCR reads with MiXCR anew, one entry per CDR3 protein. This table has roughly 350,000 distinct CDR3 sequences, roughly 13% appearing once. Specimen: blood. These TCRs come from a woman in her thirties with Graves' hyperthyroidism.

Comment on this clonotype: Since a much larger clone is just one base distant, this may be a read error. CDR3 loop: CASSSALGSTDMQYF. CDR3 bases: TGCGCCAGCAGCTCAGCCCTGGGGAGCACAGATATGCAGTATTTT. The V call is TRBV5-1, the J call TRBJ2-3; perhaps TRBD2 as D (5 bases). The germline V gene encodes CDR1 SGHRS and CDR2 YFSETQ. This CDR3 spans 15 amino acids. The whole variable domain, filled in from reference TRBV5-1 and TRBJ2-3, reads KAGVTQTPRYLIKTRGQQVTLSCSPISGHRSVSWYQQTPGQGLQFLFEYFSETQRNKGNFPGRFSGRQFSNSRSEMNVSTLELGDSALYLCASSSALGSTDMQYFGPGTRLTVL.

The chain employs TRBV20-1 and TRBJ2-5, with 9 bases identical to TRBD2. The CDR3 consists of 13 residues. The trim removed 7 bases at V and 5 bases at J, leaving 8 bases unmatched. The germline CDR1 and CDR2 sequences are DFQATT and SNEGSKA (reference sequence). CDR3 protein: CSVRGLAGETQYF. DNA for the CDR3: TGCAGTGTCAGAGGTCTAGCGGGGGAGACCCAGTACTTC.

This clonotype was recorded many times. The chain combines TRBV28 with TRBJ2-2; D not resolved. Germline assignment: CDR1 MDHEN and CDR2 SYDVKM. CDR3 length equals 11 residues. Trimming cost V 8 bases and J 7 bases, with 8 bases left between them. CDR3 nucleotides: TGTGCCAGCCGTGGATACGGGGAGCTGTTTTTT. It specifies CASRGYGELFF.

Ten or more counts support this clonotype. The J gene is TRBJ2-7, the V gene TRBV2; possible D gene TRBD2, 5 bases. CDR1 and CDR2 from the germline V gene are SNHLY and FYNNEI. V was trimmed by 7 bases and J by 4 bases, leaving 14 bases between them. This CDR3 comprises 13 residues. Written as DNA, the CDR3 is TGTGCCAGCATCCGAGGGCCGATATACGAGCAGTACTTC. It is translated as CASIRGPIYEQYF.

This clonotype was detected a few times. This chain uses TRBV4-3 with TRBJ1-3; D is unclear. Germline V gene data show CDR1 as LGHNA and CDR2 as YSLEER. Trimming removed 2 bases at V and 8 bases at J, with 19 bases between. CDR3 length equals 16 residues. The CDR3, as DNA: TGCGCCAGCAGCCAAAGTGTCTATCTGACTGGGGACACCATATATTTT. It codes for CASSQSVYLTGDTIYF.

CDR3 sequence (DNA): TGTGCCAGCAGTTCCCGGGACAGTTTTGATGAAAAACTGTTTTTT. The encoded protein is CASSSRDSFDEKLFF. The V and J genes are TRBV28 and TRBJ1-4, with 7 bases aligning to TRBD1. CDR1 is MDHEN, CDR2 SYDVKM, per germline. CDR3 length equals 15 residues. V shed 4 bases and J 6 bases; nucleotides not matched to a gene: 8.

This clonotype has only a few counts. This chain links TRBV20-1 with TRBJ1-5, with a tentative D call TRBD1 (5 bases). Trimming took 3 bases from V and 8 from J, leaving 14 bases between them. Germline CDR1 DFQATT, CDR2 SNEGSKA (reference sequence). The CDR3 is 13 amino acids. CDR3 sequence (DNA): TGCAGTGCTAGTACGGGGTTCAGGGAGCCCCAGCATTTT. Translating it yields CSASTGFREPQHF.

This clonotype was recorded only once. Germline and junction disagree at one end, which may indicate a read error. The CDR3 coding sequence is TGTGCCAGCAGCCCAGGCCATCGTAATGAAGAACTGTTTTTT. The encoded protein is CASSPGHRNEELFF. The chain is built from TRBV6-2 or TRBV6-3 and TRBJ1-4, with D unresolved. The germline CDR1 and CDR2 sequences are MNHEY and SVGEGT. The CDR3 is made up of 14 amino acids.

The sample holds a few counts of this clonotype. This rearrangement joins TRBV2 to TRBJ1-1, with D tentatively TRBD1 (5 bases). Between the trimmed V and J ends, which lost 6 bases and 5 bases, there was a span of 16 bases. This CDR3 has 14 residues. Per the germline V gene, CDR1 is SNHLY and CDR2 is FYNNEI. CDR3 region: CASRLKGARTEAFF. CDR3 nucleotide sequence: TGTGCCAGCAGACTGAAAGGGGCGCGGACTGAAGCTTTCTTT. The full variable domain, with the rest looked up from reference TRBV2 and TRBJ1-1, is EPEVTQTPSHQVTQMGQEVILRCVPISNHLYFYWYRQILGQKVEFLVSFYNNEISEKSEIFDDQFSVERPDGSNFTLKIRSTKLEDSAMYFCASRLKGARTEAFFGQGTRLTVV.

In this sample, this clonotype turned up many times. The gene calls are TRBV11-3 and TRBJ2-1; the match to TRBD2 covers 12 bases. The CDR3 contains 17 residues. V was pared by 1 base and J by 5 bases, with 6 bases of the junction left unmatched. Germline assignment: CDR1 SGHNT and CDR2 YENEEA. This CDR3 is CASSLVLAGGPHNEQFF. The CDR3 nucleotides read TGTGCCAGCAGCTTAGTCCTAGCGGGAGGGCCACACAATGAGCAGTTCTTC.

The V and J genes are TRBV14 and TRBJ2-1; D is undetermined. In germline, CDR1 is SGHDN, CDR2 FVKESK. CDR3 size: 12 residues. The V end lost 0 bases, the J end lost 11 bases, and 8 bases lay between the germline ends. DNA of the CDR3: TGTGCCAGCAGCCAAGATGCGCGGCAGCAGTTCTTC. This encodes CASSQDARQQFF.

The V gene is TRBV3-1, the J gene TRBJ2-1; 11 nucleotides match TRBD2. Germline V gene sequence: CDR1 LGHDT, CDR2 YNNKEL (reference sequence). This CDR3 comprises 17 residues. Trimming cost V 4 bases and J 9 bases; bases outside gene matches: 14. This CDR3 reads CASSRATSGSLGSEQFF. The CDR3 DNA reads TGTGCCAGCAGCCGCGCCACTAGCGGGAGTCTTGGGAGTGAGCAGTTCTTC.

This clonotype was seen a handful of times. The chain carries TRBV19 and TRBJ2-3; 9 nucleotides line up with TRBD2. This CDR3 comprises 16 residues. V dropped 3 bases and J dropped 6; count of bases not matched to a gene: 10. Germline CDR1 LNHDA, CDR2 SQIVND (reference sequence). CDR3 in amino acids: CASSIQTSGPVDTQYF. The CDR3 bases are TGTGCCAGTAGTATCCAGACTAGCGGCCCTGTGGATACGCAGTATTTT.

This clonotype has a count of ten or more. The rearrangement links TRBV20-1 to TRBJ2-1; D is perhaps TRBD1 or TRBD2 (6 bases each). The CDR3 loop spans 15 amino acids. Germline V gene sequence: CDR1 DFQATT, CDR2 SNEGSKA (reference sequence). Trimming took off 0 bases at V and 7 bases at J, with 16 bases between the two ends. The CDR3 here is CSARDLGGGGNEQFF. CDR3 nucleotides: TGCAGTGCTAGAGATTTGGGAGGAGGGGGAAATGAGCAGTTCTTC.

This clonotype has just a few counts. The chain links TRBV15 to TRBJ2-2, with D possibly matching TRBD1 (6 bases). The germline V gene encodes CDR1 LNHNV and CDR2 YYDKDF (reference sequence). V gave up 5 bases and J gave up 7 bases, with 20 bases separating them. The CDR3 has 16 residues. The CDR3 bases are TGTGCCACCAGCCCAACCAGAACAGGGCCGGACGGGGAGCTGTTTTTT. Translation gives CATSPTRTGPDGELFF.

This clonotype was counted a few times. The chain combines TRBV28 with TRBJ2-5; possibly TRBD2 for D (5 bases). Germline V gene sequence: CDR1 MDHEN, CDR2 SYDVKM. This CDR3 comprises 15 residues. Trimming took 4 bases from V and 1 from J, leaving 13 bases between them. The CDR3 DNA reads as TGTGCCAGCAGTTCCGGAGGAGCAGTCCAAGAGACCCAGTACTTC. Amino acids: CASSSGGAVQETQYF.

This clonotype occurred many times. The gene calls are TRBV7-2 and TRBJ1-2; no clear D gene. Trimming shortened V by 5 bases and J by 2 bases, and 21 bases separated the two germline ends. This CDR3 has 17 residues. CDR1 and CDR2 from the germline V gene are SGHTA and FQGNSA. The CDR3 protein is CASSIGGRYLLNYGYTF. The CDR3 DNA follows: TGTGCCAGCAGCATAGGCGGACGGTATTTACTCAACTATGGCTACACCTTC. The full variable domain, rest sourced from reference TRBV7-2 and TRBJ1-2, is GAGVSQSPSNKVTEKGKDVELRCDPISGHTALYWYRQSLGQGLEFLIYFQGNSAPDKSGLPSDRFSAERTGGSVSTLTIQRTQQEDSAVYLCASSIGGRYLLNYGYTFGSGTRLTVV.

This clonotype occurred many times. The chain uses TRBV5-1 and TRBJ2-1; 8 bases line up with TRBD2. V was pared by 2 bases and J by 0 bases, with 1 base of the junction left unmatched. Germline V gives CDR1 SGHRS, CDR2 YFSETQ. The CDR3 runs 15 residues. This CDR3 is CASSLAGASYNEQFF. DNA of the CDR3: TGCGCCAGCAGCTTAGCGGGGGCCTCCTACAATGAGCAGTTCTTC.

At least ten counts were recorded for this clonotype. The rearrangement joins TRBV20-1 to TRBJ1-1; TRBD1 matches 7 bases. The CDR3 has 14 amino acids. Germline loops: CDR1 DFQATT, CDR2 SNEGSKA (reference sequence). V lost 4 bases to trimming and J lost 5 bases; unmatched junction nucleotides: 10. Here the CDR3 DNA reads TGCAGTGCTACTCTGACAGGGCGGGGGACTGAAGCTTTCTTT. This sequence encodes CSATLTGRGTEAFF.

This clonotype was counted a few times. The chain has TRBV7-9 and TRBJ1-4; 8 positions match TRBD1. CDR3 length: 15 residues. CDR1 is SEHNR and CDR2 is FQNEAQ in the germline V gene (reference sequence). V was pared by 6 bases and J by 8 bases, with 11 bases of the junction left unmatched. The CDR3 DNA sequence: TGTGCCAGCAGGGCTGGACAGGGAGGTAGGGAAAAACTGTTTTTT. Its translation: CASRAGQGGREKLFF.

In its sample, this clonotype was seen many times. The chain has TRBV29-1 and TRBJ2-3, with a tentative D call TRBD2 (6 bases). Germline V gene data show CDR1 as SQVTM and CDR2 as ANQGSEA. CDR3 size: 12 residues. Trimming shortened V by 3 bases and J by 5 bases, and 9 bases separated the two germline ends. DNA of the CDR3: TGCAGCGTTGAGGTGGGGGGAGATACGCAGTATTTT. This translates into CSVEVGGDTQYF.

Comments on this clonotype: This may stem from a read error, because a much larger clone lies one nucleotide away. This chain uses TRBV6-2 or TRBV6-3 with TRBJ2-1; TRBD1 agrees at 8 bases. Trimming removed 11 bases from V and 8 bases from J; junction bases left unmatched: 8. This CDR3 contains 12 residues. The germline V gene has CDR1 MNHEY and CDR2 SVGEGT. The CDR3 region has the DNA TGTGCCGGGGCACAGGGGGTTCATGAGCAGTTCTTC. This codes for CAGAQGVHEQFF.

The V and J genes are TRBV28 and TRBJ2-6; 9 bases match TRBD1. CDR1 is MDHEN and CDR2 is SYDVKM in the germline V gene. V was clipped by 8 bases and J by 0 bases; unmatched bases: 2. The CDR3 is 15 amino acids. The CDR3 coding sequence is TGTGCCAGCGGGACAGGGTTCTCTGGGGCCAACGTCCTGACTTTC. This gives the protein CASGTGFSGANVLTF.

This sequence joins TRBV30 and TRBJ2-5, with 12 nucleotides matching TRBD2. Germline CDR1 GTSNPN, CDR2 SVGIG (reference sequence). V dropped 2 bases and J dropped 2; count of bases not matched to a gene: 3. The CDR3 runs to 15 residues. In nucleotides, the CDR3 is TGTGCCTGGAGTCTCGGACTAGCGGGACAAGAGACCCAGTACTTC. Its protein product is CAWSLGLAGQETQYF.

This clonotype was seen at least ten times. The J gene is TRBJ1-4, the V gene TRBV28, with D possibly being TRBD1 (5 bases). V lost 3 bases, J lost 3 bases, and 8 bases lay in between. The CDR3 loop spans 14 amino acids. The germline V gene has CDR1 MDHEN and CDR2 SYDVKM. CDR3 DNA: TGTGCCAGCAGTTTCAGGGCGCCTAATGAAAAACTGTTTTTT. Amino acids: CASSFRAPNEKLFF.

In the case of this clonotype: One base away lies a much larger clone, so this may be a sequencing read error. J is TRBJ1-1 and V is TRBV2; TRBD1 is a possible D gene (5 bases). This CDR3 region has 13 residues. Germline CDR1 SNHLY, CDR2 FYNNEI. The germline V and J ends were trimmed by 7 bases and 6 bases, with 15 bases remaining between them. CDR3 nucleotides: TGTGCCAGCAATGTCGGGGGGTTTGCTGAAGCTTTCTTT. Protein sequence: CASNVGGFAEAFF. The variable domain in full, with the rest retrieved from reference TRBV2 and TRBJ1-1, is EPEVTQTPSHQVTQMGQEVILRCVPISNHLYFYWYRQILGQKVEFLVSFYNNEISEKSEIFDDQFSVERPDGSNFTLKIRSTKLEDSAMYFCASNVGGFAEAFFGQGTRLTVV.

Many counts were recorded for this clonotype. This sequence joins TRBV11-2 and TRBJ1-1; D is ambiguous. The CDR3 length is 15 residues. Germline V gives CDR1 SGHAT, CDR2 FQNNGV. V was trimmed by 2 bases and J by 1 base, leaving 11 bases between them. CDR3 nucleotide sequence: TGTGCCAGCAGCTTATGGGGAGGAGAGAACACTGAAGCTTTCTTT. Residues: CASSLWGGENTEAFF. The full variable domain, with the rest looked up from reference TRBV11-2 and TRBJ1-1, is EAGVAQSPRYKIIEKRQSVAFWCNPISGHATLYWYQQILGQGPKLLIQFQNNGVVDDSQLPKDRFSAERLKGVDSTLKIQPAKLEDSAVYLCASSLWGGENTEAFFGQGTRLTVV.